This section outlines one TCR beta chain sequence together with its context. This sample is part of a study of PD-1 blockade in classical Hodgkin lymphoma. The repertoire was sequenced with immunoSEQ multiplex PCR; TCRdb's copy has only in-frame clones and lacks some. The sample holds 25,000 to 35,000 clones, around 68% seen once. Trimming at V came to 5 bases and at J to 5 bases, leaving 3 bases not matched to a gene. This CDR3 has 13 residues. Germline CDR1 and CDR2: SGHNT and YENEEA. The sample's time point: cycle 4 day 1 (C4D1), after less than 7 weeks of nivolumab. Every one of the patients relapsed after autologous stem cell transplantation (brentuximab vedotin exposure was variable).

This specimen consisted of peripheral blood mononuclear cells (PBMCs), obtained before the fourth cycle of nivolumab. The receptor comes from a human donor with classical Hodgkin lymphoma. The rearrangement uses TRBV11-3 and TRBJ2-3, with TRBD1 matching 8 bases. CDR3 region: CASSQGAVDTQYF. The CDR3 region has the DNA TGTGCCAGCAGCCAGGGGGCGGTAGATACGCAGTATTTT.